This T cell receptor (beta chain) was recovered during a study of human T cells and chemical hapten exposure. Whole-study findings and limits: Healthy people's immune response may differ from that of the donors, who had alopecia.

Single cDNA molecules in the library carried unique molecular identifiers attached during preparation. TCRdb used MiXCR to reprocess the RACE reads, holding one entry per CDR3 protein. The table records roughly 180,000 distinct CDR3 sequences, around 22% of them present only once. Described time point: patch test 1, 2 weeks after DPC sensitization. Treatment of the sample: therapeutic diphenylcyclopropenone sensitization with weekly scalp DPC. Germline CDR1 is SGHRS and CDR2 is YFSETQ. The CDR3 sequence is 16 residues long. Trimming removed 5 bases at V and 4 bases at J, with 22 bases between. Of note for this clonotype: Antigen: not known.

This chain uses TRBV5-1 with TRBJ2-7, with a possible D match to TRBD2 (6 bases). The clonotype was recovered from a woman aged 50 to 60 with alopecia areata. Some clones in this sample may be carry-over from other donors' samples. The material sequenced was whole blood, taken in connection with sensitization to the hapten diphenylcyclopropenone (DPC). The DNA for the CDR3 is TGCGCCAGCAGGCCGGAGGGGACCAACAGAAGATACGAGCAGTACTTC. This sequence encodes CASRPEGTNRRYEQYF.